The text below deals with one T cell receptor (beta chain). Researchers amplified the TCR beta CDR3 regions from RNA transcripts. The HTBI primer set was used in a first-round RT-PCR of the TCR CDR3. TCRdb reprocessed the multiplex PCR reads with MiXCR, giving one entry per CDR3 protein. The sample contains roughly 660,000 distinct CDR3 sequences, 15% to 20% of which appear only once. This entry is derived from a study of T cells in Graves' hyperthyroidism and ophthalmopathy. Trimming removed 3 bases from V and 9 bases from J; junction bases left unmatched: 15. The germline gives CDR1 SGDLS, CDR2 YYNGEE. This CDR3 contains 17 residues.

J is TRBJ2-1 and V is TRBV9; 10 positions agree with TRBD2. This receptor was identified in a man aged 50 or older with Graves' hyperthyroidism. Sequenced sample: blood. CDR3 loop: CASSAGASGGLATEQFF. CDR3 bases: TGTGCCAGCAGCGCGGGGGCTAGCGGGGGTCTCGCCACTGAGCAGTTCTTC. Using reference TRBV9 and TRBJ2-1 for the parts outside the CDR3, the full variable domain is DSGVTQTPKHLITATGQRVTLRCSPRSGDLSVYWYQQSLDQGLQFLIQYYNGEERAKGNILERFSAQQFPDLHSELNLSSLELGDSALYFCASSAGASGGLATEQFFGPGTRLTVL.